The TCR beta chain described here comes from a study of CD8+ T cells in alopecia areata. Study-level points and caveats: Normal-skin resident alphabeta T cells also appear among scalp sample sequences.

Only a few counts were recorded for this clone. What it binds is unknown. This CDR3 comprises 13 residues. The ends were cut back, 4 bases at V and 7 bases at J, with 11 bases in the middle. Germline CDR1 SGHNT, CDR2 YYREEE (reference sequence). The treatment: oral pan-JAK inhibitor, 5-10 mg twice daily. In each case, RNA was isolated and then reverse transcribed into cDNA as the sequencing template. Generated by immunoSEQ multiplex PCR, the TCRdb table keeps only in-frame clones and is missing some. There are a few hundred thousand clones in the sample; 35% to 45% occur only once, and around 0.48% lies in the top ten.

The gene calls are TRBV5-4 and TRBJ1-4; D uncertain. The starting material was CD4+ T cells sorted from blood, obtained at approximately week 34, from a patient treated with tofacitinib. The source of this sequence is a human donor with alopecia areata. The CDR3 DNA is TGTGCCAGCAGCCCACCAATGGGTGAAAAACTGTTTTTT. Its translation: CASSPPMGEKLFF.